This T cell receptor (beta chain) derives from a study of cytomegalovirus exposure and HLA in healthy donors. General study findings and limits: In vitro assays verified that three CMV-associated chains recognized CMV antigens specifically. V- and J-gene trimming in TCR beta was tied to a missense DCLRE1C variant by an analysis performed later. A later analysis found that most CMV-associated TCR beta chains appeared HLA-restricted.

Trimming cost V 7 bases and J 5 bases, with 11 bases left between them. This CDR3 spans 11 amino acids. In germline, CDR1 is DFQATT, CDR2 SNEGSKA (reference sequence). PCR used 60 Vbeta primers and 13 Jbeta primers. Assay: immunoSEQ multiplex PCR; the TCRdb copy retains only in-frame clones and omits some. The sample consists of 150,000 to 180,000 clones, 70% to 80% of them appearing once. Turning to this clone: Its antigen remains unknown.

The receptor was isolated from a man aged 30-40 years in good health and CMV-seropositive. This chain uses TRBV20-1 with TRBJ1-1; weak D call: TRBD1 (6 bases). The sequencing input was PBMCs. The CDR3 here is CSGYRDTEAFF. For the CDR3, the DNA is TGCAGTGGGTACAGGGATACTGAAGCTTTCTTT.